One sample yielded the 8 T cell receptor beta chains listed below, sequenced in a study of T cells in Graves' hyperthyroidism and ophthalmopathy. Amplified regions were TCR beta CDR3 sequences from RNA transcripts. When the TCR CDR3 underwent first-round RT-PCR, the HTBI primer set was used. In TCRdb, the multiplex PCR reads were re-called with MiXCR into one record per CDR3 protein. The sample records 250,000 to 300,000 distinct CDR3 sequences, roughly 15% being singletons. The material sequenced was blood. These receptors came from a woman aged 30 to 39 with Graves' hyperthyroidism that later progressed to Graves' ophthalmopathy.

This clonotype was picked up a small number of times. J is TRBJ2-7 and V is TRBV18; perhaps TRBD2 as D (5 bases). This CDR3 contains 16 residues. Trimming left V 2 bases short and J 0 bases short, with 14 bases between. From germline, CDR1 is KGHSH and CDR2 LQKENI. CDR3 in DNA: TGTGCCAGCTCACCATTCTCAGCGGACCTCTCCTACGAGCAGTACTTC. Translating gives CASSPFSADLSYEQYF.

At least ten counts were recorded for this clonotype. CDR3 residues: CASQGVMETQYF. The CDR3 region has the DNA TGTGCCAGCCAGGGGGTAATGGAGACCCAGTACTTC. The chain combines TRBV12-3 or TRBV12-4 with TRBJ2-5, with 7 bases identical to TRBD1. V lost 8 bases and J lost 5; bases outside the gene matches: 5. The CDR3 loop spans 12 amino acids.

The table lists this clonotype with many counts. The rearrangement joins TRBV7-9 to TRBJ2-1; 7 bases fit TRBD2. The germline CDR1 and CDR2 sequences are SEHNR and FQNEAQ (reference sequence). The ends lost 3 bases at V and 8 bases at J; junction bases unmatched: 7. The CDR3 runs to 14 residues. This CDR3 reads CASSLGGWADEQFF. CDR3 nucleotides: TGTGCCAGCAGCTTGGGGGGGTGGGCCGATGAGCAGTTCTTC.

This chain uses TRBV29-1 with TRBJ1-1; a possible D gene is TRBD1 (6 bases). Trimming cost V 7 bases and J 4 bases, with 13 bases left between them. CDR1 SQVTM and CDR2 ANQGSEA come from the germline V gene. The CDR3 extends over 12 amino acids. The CDR3 DNA follows: TGCAGCGCGACAGGATGGGGCACTGAAGCTTTCTTT. Its protein is CSATGWGTEAFF.

This clonotype was recorded many times. V usage is TRBV28 and J usage is TRBJ2-7; 7 bases match TRBD1. The J segment lost 0 bases and the V segment lost 5 bases, leaving 13 bases of the junction unmatched. This CDR3 spans 17 amino acids. Germline CDR1 MDHEN, CDR2 SYDVKM. The CDR3 DNA follows: TGTGCCAGCAGTCCCGTACCTGGGACAGCCACCTCCTACGAGCAGTACTTC. Amino acids: CASSPVPGTATSYEQYF.

This clonotype was seen repeatedly, ten times or more. CDR3 DNA: TGTTTTATACTAGGGCAGAACTATGGCTACACCTTC. Its translation: CFILGQNYGYTF. V and J are TRBV30 and TRBJ1-2; D is unclear. Germline V gives CDR1 GTSNPN, CDR2 SVGIG (reference sequence). The CDR3 has 12 residues.

This clonotype has at least ten counts. V is TRBV24-1 and J is TRBJ1-5; D might be TRBD1 (5 bases). This CDR3 has 13 amino acids. V lost 7 bases and J 4 bases, leaving 10 bases between the germline ends. Germline assignment: CDR1 KGHDR and CDR2 SFDVKD. The CDR3 sequence: CATRQGVNQPQHF. The CDR3 coding sequence is TGTGCCACCAGGCAGGGAGTAAATCAGCCCCAGCATTTT.

This clonotype came up many times. The V call is TRBV29-1, the J call TRBJ2-7; 9 bases align to TRBD1. The CDR3 spans 14 residues. CDR1 SQVTM and CDR2 ANQGSEA come from the germline V gene. The ends lost 0 bases at V and 4 bases at J; junction bases unmatched: 4. The CDR3: CSVEERDREYEQYF. For the CDR3, the DNA is TGCAGCGTTGAAGAGAGGGACAGGGAATACGAGCAGTACTTC.